The 14 T cell receptor beta chains in this list originate from one sample, sequenced in a study of response to subunit inactivated influenza vaccine. One entry per CDR3 protein, called by TCRdb with MiXCR from the RT-PCR reads. The table records around 750,000 distinct CDR3 sequences, approximately 21% of them present only once. The sequencing here drew on PBMCs from blood, taken approximately 5 days after vaccination. Receptors originate from a man aged 45-65 years who received an inactivated influenza vaccine.

This clonotype has just a few counts. The V gene is TRBV6-2 or TRBV6-3, the J gene TRBJ2-1, with 7 bases matching TRBD1. The CDR3 runs to 15 residues. Germline trimming cut 5 bases from V and 6 bases from J; bases unmatched to any gene: 10. CDR1 is MNHEY, CDR2 SVGEGT, per germline. CDR3 in DNA: TGTGCCAGCAGTCGACTACAGGGGACGGTCAATGAGCAGTTCTTC. Translated, it gives CASSRLQGTVNEQFF.

This chain connects TRBV5-1 to TRBJ2-2; 10 nucleotides line up with TRBD2. J was trimmed by 2 bases and V by 1 base; bases with no gene match: 5. The CDR3 runs to 17 residues. CDR1 and CDR2 (germline): SGHRS, YFSETQ. This CDR3 reads CASSLSRLAGNTGELFF. Here the CDR3 DNA reads TGCGCCAGCAGCTTGTCCCGACTAGCGGGTAACACCGGGGAGCTGTTTTTT.

The chain joins TRBV28 to TRBJ2-5; D unresolved. From germline, CDR1 is MDHEN and CDR2 SYDVKM. The CDR3 has 16 residues. V dropped 5 bases and J dropped 0 bases, with 16 bases sitting between them. CDR3 DNA: TGTGCCAGCAGTCCCCCGTTTTCTCGGGACCAAGAGACCCAGTACTTC. It codes for CASSPPFSRDQETQYF.

The chain employs TRBV12-3 or TRBV12-4 and TRBJ2-2; unclear D gene. The CDR3 spans 14 residues. Deletions cut 6 bases from V and 2 bases from J, with 10 bases between. CDR3 DNA sequence: TGTGCCAGCAGACGACACAGTAACACCGGGGAGCTGTTTTTT. It is translated as CASRRHSNTGELFF.

This clonotype was detected only a few times. This chain uses TRBV2 with TRBJ2-7; no definite D call. Trimming removed 3 bases at V and 4 bases at J, with 13 bases between. In germline, CDR1 is SNHLY, CDR2 FYNNEI. This CDR3 is 14 amino acids long. Here the CDR3 DNA reads TGTGCCAGCAGTGACTTTGCTAGTTTTTACGAGCAGTACTTC. Encoded protein: CASSDFASFYEQYF. The full variable domain, its missing parts supplied by reference TRBV2 and TRBJ2-7, is EPEVTQTPSHQVTQMGQEVILRCVPISNHLYFYWYRQILGQKVEFLVSFYNNEISEKSEIFDDQFSVERPDGSNFTLKIRSTKLEDSAMYFCASSDFASFYEQYFGPGTRLTVT.

The chain employs TRBV20-1 and TRBJ1-2; D might be TRBD1 (6 bases). This CDR3 has 19 amino acids. V was shortened by 4 bases and J by 2 bases, with 29 bases between the two germline ends. The germline V gene encodes CDR1 DFQATT and CDR2 SNEGSKA (reference sequence). CDR3 loop: CSATPPSGGPGGFNYGYTF. CDR3 nucleotide sequence: TGCAGTGCTACTCCGCCGTCCGGGGGCCCCGGGGGCTTCAACTATGGCTACACCTTC.

The CDR3 region has the DNA TGTGCCAGCAGTGGGGTCTTCCCTGGGGAAAAACTGTTTTTT. This gives the protein CASSGVFPGEKLFF. The chain is built from TRBV6-1 and TRBJ1-4; D unclear. Germline V gives CDR1 MNHNS, CDR2 SASEGT. Trimming removed 4 bases from V and 8 bases from J, with 14 bases in between. The CDR3 is made up of 14 amino acids.

V is TRBV18 and J is TRBJ1-1; no firm D call. Trimming removed 1 base at V and 4 bases at J, with 10 bases between. The CDR3 is 14 amino acids. Germline V gene data show CDR1 as KGHSH and CDR2 as LQKENI. As DNA, the CDR3 is TGTGCCAGCTCACCACAGGGTGAGGGCACTGAAGCTTTCTTT. Its translation is CASSPQGEGTEAFF.

The rearrangement uses TRBV15 and TRBJ2-1, with D uncertain. V lost 1 base and J lost 10, with 8 bases in between. From germline, CDR1 is LNHNV and CDR2 YYDKDF (reference sequence). This CDR3 has 12 amino acids. The CDR3 region has the DNA TGTGCCACCAGCAGAGTTCTTTCCGAGCAGTTCTTC. This codes for CATSRVLSEQFF.

In this sample, this clonotype turned up a few times. The genes are TRBV20-1 and TRBJ2-7; D call uncertain. Germline CDR1 reads DFQATT; CDR2 reads SNEGSKA (reference sequence). There are 11 residues in the CDR3. The DNA of the CDR3 is TGCGCTGCAAAGGACTCCTACGAGCAGTACTTC. The encoded protein is CAAKDSYEQYF.

The chain is built from TRBV6-5 and TRBJ2-7; perhaps TRBD2 as D (6 bases). Germline-derived CDR1 and CDR2 are MNHEY and SVGAGI. This CDR3 contains 15 residues. Trimming removed 2 bases from V and 2 bases from J, with 13 bases in between. The CDR3 spells CASSYARGGTYEQYF. In DNA form, the CDR3 reads TGTGCCAGCAGTTACGCAAGGGGAGGTACCTACGAGCAGTACTTC.

CDR3 loop: CASTNGGLFNPQTDTQYF. The CDR3 nucleotides read TGTGCCAGCACCAACGGCGGGCTCTTTAACCCACAGACAGATACGCAGTATTTT. The chain couples TRBV28 to TRBJ2-3, with D perhaps matching TRBD2 (5 bases). The CDR3 consists of 18 residues. CDR1 and CDR2 from the germline V gene are MDHEN and SYDVKM. Trimming took 7 bases from V and 3 from J, leaving 26 bases between them.

This clonotype came up a few times. Here the CDR3 DNA reads TGTGCCAGCAGCCCTCCCCGGACCACCTACGAGCAGTACTTC. Translating gives CASSPPRTTYEQYF. V usage is TRBV5-6 and J usage is TRBJ2-7; D uncertain. CDR1 and CDR2 from the germline V gene are SGHDT and YYEEEE. The CDR3 sequence is 14 residues long. Trimming took off 4 bases at V and 2 bases at J, with 13 bases between the two ends. Complete variable domain (other parts from reference TRBV5-6 and TRBJ2-7): DAGVTQSPTHLIKTRGQQVTLRCSPKSGHDTVSWYQQALGQGPQFIFQYYEEEERQRGNFPDRFSGHQFPNYSSELNVNALLLGDSALYLCASSPPRTTYEQYFGPGTRLTVT.

In its sample, this clonotype was seen many times. The V gene is TRBV27, the J gene TRBJ1-1; D gene ambiguous. CDR3 length equals 21 residues. V dropped 2 bases and J dropped 0 bases, with 28 bases sitting between them. Germline assignment: CDR1 MNHEY and CDR2 SMNVEV (reference sequence). The DNA for the CDR3 is TGTGCCAGCAGTTTAAGGGCCCATACACAGTTTTCCCGTGAGATGAACACTGAAGCTTTCTTT. Protein product: CASSLRAHTQFSREMNTEAFF.